The 11 T cell receptor beta chains below were found in one sample sequenced in a study of response to subunit inactivated influenza vaccine. TCRdb fed the RT-PCR reads into MiXCR, producing one record per CDR3 protein. The sample lists hundreds of thousands of distinct CDR3 sequences; 14% were seen once. Source: PBMCs from blood, taken less than 15 days before vaccination. These receptors all stem from a man in his fifties who received an inactivated influenza vaccine.

The rearrangement uses TRBV11-2 and TRBJ2-7; 8 bases map to TRBD1. With V trimmed by 8 bases and J by 6 bases, 12 bases remained unmatched. The CDR3 is 14 amino acids. Germline loops: CDR1 SGHAT, CDR2 FQNNGV. CDR3 nucleotides: TGTGCCAGCGACCGATCGGGACAGGCTCGCGAGCAGTACTTC. Its protein product is CASDRSGQAREQYF.

The chain employs TRBV27 and TRBJ1-6, with D possibly being TRBD1 (5 bases). V lost 8 bases to trimming and J lost 8 bases, with 13 bases between them. The germline gives CDR1 MNHEY, CDR2 SMNVEV (reference sequence). The CDR3 extends over 13 amino acids. The CDR3 loop is CASALGLYSPLHF. The CDR3 region has the DNA TGTGCCAGCGCCTTGGGGCTCTATTCACCCCTCCACTTT.

This chain links TRBV20-1 with TRBJ2-1; 8 bases line up with TRBD2. This CDR3 has 15 amino acids. CDR1 is DFQATT, CDR2 SNEGSKA, per germline (reference sequence). Here the CDR3 DNA reads TGCAGCGCAAGTCGTGGCGGGGGGCCCGGCAATGAGCAGTTCTTC. Encoded protein: CSASRGGGPGNEQFF.

This clonotype appeared a few times. V and J are TRBV28 and TRBJ2-2, with D perhaps TRBD1 or TRBD2 (5 bases each). The CDR3 has 17 residues. From germline, CDR1 is MDHEN and CDR2 SYDVKM. Between the trimmed V and J ends, which lost 1 base and 4 bases, there was a span of 16 bases. The CDR3 nucleotides are TGTGCCAGCAGTTTATTCGGTCTGGGGGAAAGCACCGGGGAGCTGTTTTTT. Translated, it gives CASSLFGLGESTGELFF.

This clonotype showed up just a few times. The V gene is TRBV3-1, the J gene TRBJ2-1; possibly TRBD1 or TRBD2 for D (5 bases each). With 2 bases removed from V and 9 bases from J, the gap between germline ends came to 17 bases. CDR3 length equals 15 residues. Germline V CDR1 and CDR2: LGHDT, YNNKEL (reference sequence). This CDR3 reads CASSQPRGAIGEQFF. Here the CDR3 DNA reads TGTGCCAGCAGCCAACCGAGGGGCGCTATAGGTGAGCAGTTCTTC.

This clonotype has a handful of counts. The chain links TRBV30 to TRBJ2-1; 11 bases agree with TRBD2. The ends lost 5 bases at V and 5 bases at J; junction bases unmatched: 5. The CDR3 contains 14 residues. The germline gives CDR1 GTSNPN, CDR2 SVGIG (reference sequence). This chain's CDR3 is CAWGSGGAHNEQFF. Written as DNA, the CDR3 is TGTGCCTGGGGTAGCGGGGGGGCCCACAATGAGCAGTTCTTC.

The sample holds a few counts of this clonotype. The chain couples TRBV7-2 to TRBJ2-5; D may be TRBD2 (5 bases). CDR1 is SGHTA, CDR2 FQGNSA, per germline. The CDR3 contains 15 residues. Trimming shortened V by 7 bases and J by 5 bases, and 20 bases separated the two germline ends. CDR3 DNA: TGTGCCAGCATGGTAGGACCAAGCTCGGGGGAGACCCAGTACTTC. This codes for CASMVGPSSGETQYF.

The table lists this clonotype with a few counts. V usage is TRBV28 and J usage is TRBJ1-4; tentative D call: TRBD1 (6 bases). This CDR3 is built from 14 residues. V was trimmed by 8 bases and J by 3 bases, leaving 13 bases between them. Germline CDR1 and CDR2: MDHEN and SYDVKM. CDR3 in DNA: TGTGCCAGCCTCCGGGGGGCGGCTAATGAAAAACTGTTTTTT. This gives the protein CASLRGAANEKLFF.

The chain has TRBV20-1 and TRBJ1-3, with 7 positions matching TRBD1. The germline V gene encodes CDR1 DFQATT and CDR2 SNEGSKA (reference sequence). CDR3 length: 13 residues. The CDR3 DNA reads as TGCAAAGCGTCGGGGACAGACCGAAACACCATATATTTT. Protein: CKASGTDRNTIYF.

This chain connects TRBV6-1 to TRBJ2-7; 13 nucleotides match TRBD2. Losses at the gene ends were 5 bases for V and 4 bases for J; bases not matched to a gene: 8. The germline V gene encodes CDR1 MNHNS and CDR2 SASEGT. The CDR3 has 16 amino acids. The CDR3: CASSTHRTSGSYEQYF. The CDR3 DNA follows: TGTGCCAGCAGTACCCATAGGACTAGCGGGAGTTACGAGCAGTACTTC.

In the case of this clonotype: A much more abundant neighbour one base away suggests this may be a read error. This chain links TRBV3-1 with TRBJ2-7, with a weak D call TRBD1 (5 bases). CDR3 length: 14 amino acids. Germline lookup yields CDR1 LGHDT and CDR2 YNNKEL (reference sequence). CDR3 bases: TGTGCCGGCAGCCATGGGGCTGTTACCCACGAGCAGTACTTC. As protein: CAGSHGAVTHEQYF.